Listed here is a single TCR beta chain. Its antigen is not known. A junction end diverges from the germline sequence, so it may reflect a read error. The read is 3 residues too short to cover the CDR3 end, so that end is filled in from the germline J gene. This specimen belongs to a study of Tregs in tolerant kidney transplant recipients. The CDR3 runs to 15 residues. Germline CDR1 is LGHNA and CDR2 is YNFKEQ. The data were produced by immunoSEQ multiplex PCR, yet TCRdb's version contains in-frame clones alone and is incomplete. Found here are over 2,000 clones; the top ten clones hold roughly 4.8%. FACS sorting followed a roughly six-day coculture of CFSE-labeled recipient PBMCs with irradiated graft donor PBMCs.

This chain connects TRBV4-2 to TRBJ2-7; 13 bases align to TRBD2. The clonotype originates from a human patient who received a combined kidney and bone marrow transplant. The specimen was CD8+ T cells from blood cultured with allogeneic cells, collected before the transplant. CDR3 sequence reads: CASSPLAGGRYEQYF. Incomplete CDR3 DNA: TGCGCCAGCAGCCCACTAGCGGGAGGGCGATACGAG.